A selection of T cell receptor beta chains follows, all from one sample in a study of CD8 T cells in ankylosing spondylitis. TCRdb ran MiXCR on the 5' RACE reads and lists one entry per CDR3 protein. The data hold about 330,000 distinct CDR3 sequences, with 8% observed a single time. The sequencing input was blood, either unsorted or a sorted T cell fraction (not recorded which). Source of these receptors: a male donor with ankylosing spondylitis. CDR3s include the opening cysteine and the closing phenylalanine or tryptophan. Each record gives: clone size, D gene, V gene, J gene, CDR3 DNA, CDR3 protein. A D gene is named only where the DNA matches it firmly. Only part of the rows carry a size: once, few, many, or a class if the clone is expanded.

clone_size: once; d_call: .; v_call: TRBV7-9; j_call: TRBJ1-2; cdr3_nt: TGTGCCAGCAGCTTAGGGGGCTCCTATGGCTACACCTTC; cdr3_aa: CASSLGGSYGYTF
clone_size: .; d_call: .; v_call: TRBV5-1; j_call: TRBJ2-3; cdr3_nt: TGCGCCAGCAGCAAGGCTAGGGTTGGCACAGATACGCAGTATTTT; cdr3_aa: CASSKARVGTDTQYF
clone_size: .; d_call: .; v_call: TRBV19; j_call: TRBJ2-5; cdr3_nt: TGTGCCAGTAGTATAGTCGACGGGAGAAGGGAGACCCAGTACTTC; cdr3_aa: CASSIVDGRRETQYF
clone_size: many; d_call: .; v_call: TRBV6-1; j_call: TRBJ1-3; cdr3_nt: TGTGCCAGCACGGGAACAGGACCTGGAAACACCATATATTTT; cdr3_aa: CASTGTGPGNTIYF
clone_size: .; d_call: .; v_call: TRBV27; j_call: TRBJ1-5; cdr3_nt: TGTGCCAGCAGTTTATTTTCGGGTGATCAGCCCCAGCATTTT; cdr3_aa: CASSLFSGDQPQHF
clone_size: .; d_call: .; v_call: TRBV10-3; j_call: TRBJ2-2; cdr3_nt: TGTGCCATCAGTGAGTTGAACACCGGGGAGCTGTTTTTT; cdr3_aa: CAISELNTGELFF
clone_size: .; d_call: .; v_call: TRBV6-5; j_call: TRBJ1-1; cdr3_nt: TGTGCCAGCAGTTACTCGGGCATTATGAACACTGAAGCTTTCTTT; cdr3_aa: CASSYSGIMNTEAFF
clone_size: .; d_call: .; v_call: TRBV29-1; j_call: TRBJ2-3; cdr3_nt: TGCAGCGTTCTGACCGGGGGCGGAGATACGCAGTATTTT; cdr3_aa: CSVLTGGGDTQYF
clone_size: few; d_call: .; v_call: TRBV2; j_call: TRBJ1-4; cdr3_nt: TGTGCCAGCAGTGAAGGAAACCTGGAAAAACTGTTTTTT; cdr3_aa: CASSEGNLEKLFF
clone_size: .; d_call: .; v_call: TRBV5-1; j_call: TRBJ2-5; cdr3_nt: TGCGCCAGCAGCTTGGGAGTAGCCCAGCGGGCTCAAGAGACCCAGTACTTC; cdr3_aa: CASSLGVAQRAQETQYF
clone_size: few; d_call: .; v_call: TRBV7-2; j_call: TRBJ2-2; cdr3_nt: TGTGCCAGCAGCTTAAGGCGCGGCCTCGGGGAGCTGTTTTTT; cdr3_aa: CASSLRRGLGELFF
clone_size: few; d_call: .; v_call: TRBV7-3; j_call: TRBJ2-3; cdr3_nt: TGTGCCAGCAGCTTAAGGGGGTTCGGGGGAAGCCCAGATACGCAGTATTTT; cdr3_aa: CASSLRGFGGSPDTQYF
clone_size: many; d_call: TRBD2; v_call: TRBV9; j_call: TRBJ2-7; cdr3_nt: TGTGCCAGCAGCTACCTAGCGGGAGGGCCCCCCTACGAGCAGTACTTC; cdr3_aa: CASSYLAGGPPYEQYF
clone_size: .; d_call: .; v_call: TRBV13; j_call: TRBJ2-1; cdr3_nt: TGTGCCAGCAGCTTCCCCGGGAAGACTGAGCAGTTCTTC; cdr3_aa: CASSFPGKTEQFF
clone_size: many; d_call: .; v_call: TRBV20-1; j_call: TRBJ1-1; cdr3_nt: TGCAGTGCTACGGTCACAGGGAGGCCCACTGAAGCTTTCTTT; cdr3_aa: CSATVTGRPTEAFF
clone_size: few; d_call: .; v_call: TRBV29-1; j_call: TRBJ1-1; cdr3_nt: TGCAGCGTTACCCGGGACATTAACACTGAAGCTTTCTTT; cdr3_aa: CSVTRDINTEAFF
clone_size: few; d_call: .; v_call: TRBV12-5; j_call: TRBJ1-1; cdr3_nt: TGTGCTAGTGGGACCACAGGGATTCAGACTGAAGCTTTCTTT; cdr3_aa: CASGTTGIQTEAFF
clone_size: .; d_call: .; v_call: TRBV2; j_call: TRBJ2-3; cdr3_nt: TGTGCCAGCAGTGGGGAGGATACGCAGTATTTT; cdr3_aa: CASSGEDTQYF
clone_size: few; d_call: TRBD2; v_call: TRBV29-1; j_call: TRBJ2-7; cdr3_nt: TGCAGCGCCGGACTAGCGGGAGCTGCCGAGCAGTACTTC; cdr3_aa: CSAGLAGAAEQYF
clone_size: few; d_call: .; v_call: TRBV3-1; j_call: TRBJ1-5; cdr3_nt: TGTGCCAGCAGCCTGACAGACTCAAATCAGCCCCAGCATTTT; cdr3_aa: CASSLTDSNQPQHF
clone_size: .; d_call: .; v_call: TRBV6-1; j_call: TRBJ1-2; cdr3_nt: TGTGCCAGCAGCCTCGGGGGCGCGAACTATGGCTACACCTTC; cdr3_aa: CASSLGGANYGYTF
clone_size: few; d_call: TRBD1; v_call: TRBV10-3; j_call: TRBJ2-2; cdr3_nt: TGTGCCATCAGTGGACAGGGATGGACCGGGGAGCTGTTTTTT; cdr3_aa: CAISGQGWTGELFF
clone_size: many; d_call: .; v_call: TRBV5-1; j_call: TRBJ1-6; cdr3_nt: TGCGCCAGCAGCGCCCAGAATTCACCCCTCCACTTT; cdr3_aa: CASSAQNSPLHF
clone_size: few; d_call: .; v_call: TRBV13; j_call: TRBJ1-4; cdr3_nt: TGTGCCAGCAGCCTCCGTGAGGACTCTAATGAAAAACTGTTTTTT; cdr3_aa: CASSLREDSNEKLFF
clone_size: few; d_call: .; v_call: TRBV5-4; j_call: TRBJ2-6; cdr3_nt: TGTGCCAGCAGCTACAGGGCGGGTGGGGCCAACGTCCTGACTTTC; cdr3_aa: CASSYRAGGANVLTF
clone_size: few; d_call: TRBD1; v_call: TRBV28; j_call: TRBJ1-6; cdr3_nt: TGTGCCAGCAGTTTCATGACAGGGAGAAGGAATTCACCCCTCCACTTT; cdr3_aa: CASSFMTGRRNSPLHF
clone_size: many; d_call: .; v_call: TRBV29-1; j_call: TRBJ2-3; cdr3_nt: TGCAGCGTTGAAGGCCGTTTAATAGGGAGGCGCGCGTATACGCAGTATTTT; cdr3_aa: CSVEGRLIGRRAYTQYF
clone_size: few; d_call: TRBD2; v_call: TRBV24-1; j_call: TRBJ2-2; cdr3_nt: TGTGCCACCAGTGACGGGAGGGCGCACACCGGGGAGCTGTTTTTT; cdr3_aa: CATSDGRAHTGELFF
clone_size: few; d_call: TRBD2; v_call: TRBV20-1; j_call: TRBJ2-7; cdr3_nt: TGCAGTGCTACTAGCGGGAGGTTATCCCACGAGCAGTACTTC; cdr3_aa: CSATSGRLSHEQYF
clone_size: many; d_call: .; v_call: TRBV5-1; j_call: TRBJ2-7; cdr3_nt: TGCGCCAGCAGCTTGGAATTTTACGAGCAGTACTTC; cdr3_aa: CASSLEFYEQYF
clone_size: .; d_call: .; v_call: TRBV4-3; j_call: TRBJ1-4; cdr3_nt: TGCGCCAGCAGCCAAGAAAGGATCGACATATTTGAAAAACTGTTTTTT; cdr3_aa: CASSQERIDIFEKLFF
clone_size: few; d_call: .; v_call: TRBV6-1; j_call: TRBJ2-5; cdr3_nt: TGTGCCAGCAGTGAAACAGGGTCCTGGGAGACCCAGTACTTC; cdr3_aa: CASSETGSWETQYF
clone_size: few; d_call: .; v_call: TRBV20-1; j_call: TRBJ1-4; cdr3_nt: TGCAGTGCGTCAGGGCGATCCACTAATGAAAAACTGTTTTTT; cdr3_aa: CSASGRSTNEKLFF
clone_size: few; d_call: TRBD2; v_call: TRBV3-1; j_call: TRBJ2-1; cdr3_nt: TGTGCCAGCAGCATTAGCGGGGTGGGGTACAATGAGCAGTTCTTC; cdr3_aa: CASSISGVGYNEQFF
clone_size: few; d_call: .; v_call: TRBV2; j_call: TRBJ1-4; cdr3_nt: TGTGCCACCCACCTCACCGGGGAAAAACTGTTTTTT; cdr3_aa: CATHLTGEKLFF
clone_size: many; d_call: .; v_call: TRBV7-9; j_call: TRBJ1-1; cdr3_nt: TGTGCCAGCAGCTTAGCGTCAGAATCTGAAGCTTTCTTT; cdr3_aa: CASSLASESEAFF
clone_size: many; d_call: .; v_call: TRBV6-5; j_call: TRBJ2-4; cdr3_nt: TGTGCCAGCAGTTACTCTTGGGTAGCCAAAAACATTCAGTACTTC; cdr3_aa: CASSYSWVAKNIQYF
clone_size: few; d_call: TRBD2; v_call: TRBV20-1; j_call: TRBJ2-1; cdr3_nt: TGCAGTGCTAGAGATTGGGGGGGGCTAGCGGGAGATCCCTACAATGAGCAGTTCTTC; cdr3_aa: CSARDWGGLAGDPYNEQFF
clone_size: .; d_call: TRBD2; v_call: TRBV28; j_call: TRBJ2-1; cdr3_nt: TGTGCCAGCAGTTTAGGGGGACTAGCGGGAGTTACCTACAATGAGCAGTTCTTC; cdr3_aa: CASSLGGLAGVTYNEQFF
clone_size: many; d_call: TRBD2; v_call: TRBV29-1; j_call: TRBJ2-1; cdr3_nt: TGCAGCGTTGGCGGGAGGGCCTTCAATGAGCAGTTCTTC; cdr3_aa: CSVGGRAFNEQFF
clone_size: .; d_call: .; v_call: TRBV5-1; j_call: TRBJ1-4; cdr3_nt: TGCGCCAGCAGCTTGGCCGCCGGGCGCAATGAAAAACTGTTTTTT; cdr3_aa: CASSLAAGRNEKLFF
clone_size: .; d_call: .; v_call: TRBV4-1; j_call: TRBJ1-1; cdr3_nt: TGCGCCAGCAGCCAGCGGGAGAGATCAGGTACCACTGAAGCTTTCTTT; cdr3_aa: CASSQRERSGTTEAFF
clone_size: many; d_call: .; v_call: TRBV10-1; j_call: TRBJ2-1; cdr3_nt: TGCGCCACCCAAGGGGGCCTAGCGCGGAATGAGCAGTTCTTC; cdr3_aa: CATQGGLARNEQFF
clone_size: .; d_call: .; v_call: TRBV6-1; j_call: TRBJ2-1; cdr3_nt: TGTGCCAGCAGTGTATTGGGGACCGGGAGCTCCTACAATGAGCAGTTCTTC; cdr3_aa: CASSVLGTGSSYNEQFF
clone_size: few; d_call: TRBD1; v_call: TRBV20-1; j_call: TRBJ1-1; cdr3_nt: TGCAGTGCAAACAGGGGAGCTATGAACACTGAAGCTTTCTTT; cdr3_aa: CSANRGAMNTEAFF
clone_size: .; d_call: TRBD1; v_call: TRBV3-1; j_call: TRBJ2-1; cdr3_nt: TGTGCCAGCAGCCCCTACCGACAGGGGAAAGGCAATGAGCAGTTCTTC; cdr3_aa: CASSPYRQGKGNEQFF
clone_size: .; d_call: TRBD1; v_call: TRBV19; j_call: TRBJ2-7; cdr3_nt: TGTGCCAGTAGACCCAACGCCGGGACAGGGCTCTACGAGCAGTACTTC; cdr3_aa: CASRPNAGTGLYEQYF
clone_size: .; d_call: .; v_call: TRBV28; j_call: TRBJ1-1; cdr3_nt: TGTGCCAGCCATTCCTCGGGGGCCGGGGACACTGAAGCTTTCTTT; cdr3_aa: CASHSSGAGDTEAFF
clone_size: many; d_call: .; v_call: TRBV20-1; j_call: TRBJ2-5; cdr3_nt: TGCAGTGCTATAGAGTGGGGGACCCAGTACTTC; cdr3_aa: CSAIEWGTQYF
clone_size: few; d_call: .; v_call: TRBV5-1; j_call: TRBJ1-1; cdr3_nt: TGCGCCAGCAGCTCGGGGAACAGGGACACTGAAGCTTTCTTT; cdr3_aa: CASSSGNRDTEAFF
clone_size: few; d_call: TRBD2; v_call: TRBV4-2; j_call: TRBJ2-1; cdr3_nt: TGTGCCAGCAGCCAAGGTCCGCCGGGAGGGCCGGGCAATGAGCAGTTCTTC; cdr3_aa: CASSQGPPGGPGNEQFF
clone_size: few; d_call: .; v_call: TRBV12-3/TRBV12-4; j_call: TRBJ2-1; cdr3_nt: TGTGCCAGCAGTACTCACTACAACTCCTACAATGAGCAGTTCTTC; cdr3_aa: CASSTHYNSYNEQFF
clone_size: few; d_call: .; v_call: TRBV10-2; j_call: TRBJ2-2; cdr3_nt: TGCGCCAGCCGCTGGGGTTCCACCGGGGAGCTGTTTTTT; cdr3_aa: CASRWGSTGELFF
clone_size: few; d_call: TRBD1; v_call: TRBV12-3/TRBV12-4; j_call: TRBJ2-7; cdr3_nt: TGTGCCAGCAGTTCGACAGGGGGCAACTACGAGCAGTACTTC; cdr3_aa: CASSSTGGNYEQYF
clone_size: many; d_call: .; v_call: TRBV29-1; j_call: TRBJ1-1; cdr3_nt: TGCAGCGTTGTTTACCTAAAGGGGACTGAAGCTTTCTTT; cdr3_aa: CSVVYLKGTEAFF
clone_size: .; d_call: .; v_call: TRBV12-3/TRBV12-4; j_call: TRBJ2-1; cdr3_nt: TGTGCCAGCACCCGGGCCGGGAGTACCTACAATGAGCAGTTCTTC; cdr3_aa: CASTRAGSTYNEQFF
clone_size: few; d_call: .; v_call: TRBV19; j_call: TRBJ2-4; cdr3_nt: TGTGCCAGTAGTCCATCTCTAGCCAAAAACATTCAGTACTTC; cdr3_aa: CASSPSLAKNIQYF
clone_size: many; d_call: TRBD2; v_call: TRBV6-2/TRBV6-3; j_call: TRBJ2-1; cdr3_nt: TGTGCCAGCAGTTACTCTAGGGGCGGGAGAGCCGTCAATGAGCAGTTCTTC; cdr3_aa: CASSYSRGGRAVNEQFF
clone_size: many; d_call: TRBD1; v_call: TRBV5-1; j_call: TRBJ2-1; cdr3_nt: TGCGCCAGCAGCTTGTTTATAGAAGGGGAGAGGGGGCGAGAGGGAAGCAATGAGCAGTTCTTC; cdr3_aa: CASSLFIEGERGREGSNEQFF